This is a list of T cell receptor beta chains from one sample in a study of blood T cell repertoires in COVID-19. Assay: immunoSEQ multiplex PCR; the TCRdb copy retains only in-frame clones and omits some. The sample shows 200,000 to 300,000 clones, around 90% of them seen only once. The material sequenced was peripheral blood. These receptors were obtained from a woman aged 40 to 50 with acute or convalescent COVID-19. Both conserved end residues are part of each CDR3. A D gene is named only where the DNA matches it firmly. Size tells how often a clone was seen (once, few, many) or the class of an expanded clone, and some rows leave it out.

>TRBV6-5|TRBJ2-6|.|.
CASGLRAGANVLTF
>TRBV5-6|TRBJ1-3|.|.
CASSYPLDSSDGNTIYF
>TRBV7-2|TRBJ1-5|.|.
CASSLGWGGDQPQHF
>TRBV6-5|TRBJ1-1|.|once
CASSSIRNTEAFF
>TRBV2|TRBJ1-6|.|.
CASSEGEGYNSPLHF
>TRBV5-3|TRBJ1-5|.|.
CARSFGSKSNQPQHF
>TRBV21-1|TRBJ1-1|.|.
CASSNLTEPASALNTEAFF
>TRBV19|TRBJ1-6|TRBD1|.
CASMTGGNSPLHF
>TRBV6-1|TRBJ1-2|TRBD1|.
CASSPAGGYGYTF
>TRBV19|TRBJ1-1|.|.
CASSKGGLTEAFF
>TRBV11-2|TRBJ1-2|TRBD1|.
CASSPQGAYYGYTF
>TRBV29-1|TRBJ1-1|TRBD1|.
CSVVSSGGLAEAFF
>TRBV7-2|TRBJ1-1|.|.
CASSLDTGGTEAFF
>TRBV24-1|TRBJ1-2|.|.
CATSETRRAYGYTF
>TRBV7-9|TRBJ1-1|.|.
CASSPSSGPGSGNTEAFF
>TRBV5-5|TRBJ1-1|.|.
CASSYVRQTTEAFF
>TRBV13|TRBJ2-1|TRBD2|.
CASGAAAGVSNEQFF
>TRBV3-1/TRBV3-2|TRBJ2-5|TRBD2|.
CASSQDGLAVTQYF
>TRBV12-3/TRBV12-4|TRBJ2-5|.|.
CASSLSRETQYF
>TRBV7-2|TRBJ1-1|.|.
CASSLDPDFTEAFF
>TRBV29-1|TRBJ2-5|.|.
CSVAPGGTQYF
>TRBV11-2|TRBJ2-5|.|.
CASSPLGAQETQYF